The 2 T cell receptor beta chains below all came from one sample that was sequenced in a study of T cell changes during pregnancy in multiple sclerosis. Assay: immunoSEQ multiplex PCR; the TCRdb copy retains only in-frame clones and omits some. The table includes 95,000 to 100,000 clones, 75% to 95% detected once. This material consisted of peripheral blood, taken in the second trimester of pregnancy. Receptor source: a female donor with multiple sclerosis, enrolled in a pregnancy study.

The genes are TRBV11-2 and TRBJ2-7; 12 bases match TRBD2. CDR3 length: 14 amino acids. Germline V gene lookup returns CDR1 SGHAT and CDR2 FQNNGV. The junction had 5 bases not matched to a gene; V was cut back by 6 bases and J by 5 bases. CDR3 sequence (DNA): TGTGCCAGCAGACTGGGACTAGCGGGTAACGAGCAGTACTTC. Its translation: CASRLGLAGNEQYF.

V and J are TRBV5-1 and TRBJ1-1; TRBD1 aligns across 8 bases. The CDR3 runs to 13 residues. Germline CDR1 is SGHRS and CDR2 is YFSETQ. V was clipped by 0 bases and J by 8 bases; unmatched bases: 3. The CDR3 sequence: CASSLAGGGEAFF. CDR3 DNA: TGCGCCAGCAGCTTGGCAGGGGGCGGCGAAGCTTTCTTT.